Presented here are 9 T cell receptor beta chains from one specimen sequenced in a study of blood T cell repertoires in COVID-19. Repertoires were generated with immunoSEQ multiplex PCR, while TCRdb's copy carries only in-frame clones and drops some. The top ten hold about 2.5% of the sample, which has tens of thousands of clones, around 86% seen once. The sample comprised peripheral blood. The source is a man older than 75 with acute or convalescent COVID-19.

V usage is TRBV27 and J usage is TRBJ2-5, with 8 nucleotides matching TRBD1. This CDR3 has 15 residues. The V gene end was trimmed by 7 bases and the J gene end by 3 bases; junction bases not matched to a gene: 10. Germline V gene sequence: CDR1 MNHEY, CDR2 SMNVEV (reference sequence). The CDR3 DNA sequence: TGTGCCAGCACCCGGACAGGGTACACTGAAGAGACCCAGTACTTC. Its translation is CASTRTGYTEETQYF.

This chain links TRBV5-6 with TRBJ2-1; TRBD1 matches at 7 bases. CDR1 SGHDT and CDR2 YYEEEE come from the germline V gene. Trimming at V came to 4 bases and at J to 9 bases, leaving 10 bases not matched to a gene. The CDR3 length is 14 residues. The CDR3 protein is CASSPDTGVSEQFF. In nucleotides, the CDR3 is TGTGCCAGCAGCCCAGACACAGGGGTTTCTGAGCAGTTCTTC.

V and J are TRBV6-4 and TRBJ2-5; 9 bases are shared with TRBD2. V lost 2 bases, J lost 7 bases, and 8 bases stayed unmatched. The CDR3 has 15 residues. Germline V lookup: CDR1 MRHNA, CDR2 SNTAGT. CDR3: CASSDAGGGRGTQYF. The CDR3 DNA is TGTGCCAGCAGTGACGCGGGAGGGGGCAGGGGGACCCAGTACTTC.

This sequence joins TRBV7-8 and TRBJ2-1; D possibly corresponds to TRBD1 (5 bases). This CDR3 has 14 residues. V lost 5 bases, J lost 7 bases, and 15 bases lay in between. Germline V gene lookup returns CDR1 SGHVS and CDR2 FQNEAQ. The CDR3 DNA follows: TGTGCCAGCAGCACGCGAGACAGTTTAAATGAGCAGTTCTTC. Its protein product is CASSTRDSLNEQFF.

The chain employs TRBV6-2 or TRBV6-3 and TRBJ1-1; perhaps TRBD1 as D (5 bases). The CDR3 is made up of 15 amino acids. V lost 2 bases to trimming and J lost 0 bases, with 10 bases between them. The germline CDR1 and CDR2 sequences are MNHEY and SVGEGT. CDR3 nucleotide sequence: TGTGCCAGCAGTTACGGACATCTCATGAACACTGAAGCTTTCTTT. Translating it yields CASSYGHLMNTEAFF.

This sequence joins TRBV1 and TRBJ2-7; TRBD1 was called by the table and not checked on the DNA. TRBV1 constitutes a pseudogene. The CDR3 length is 17 residues. The CDR3 spells CTSSQAGQVEKSAEQYF. CDR3 nucleotides: TGCACCAGCAGCCAAGCGGGACAGGTAGAAAAGTCGGCCGAGCAGTACTTC.

The genes are TRBV5-4 and TRBJ2-1; D possibly corresponds to TRBD2 (7 bases). Germline CDR1 reads SGHNT; CDR2 reads YYREEE (reference sequence). V dropped 4 bases and J dropped 8 bases, with 22 bases sitting between them. The CDR3 is 16 amino acids. The CDR3, as DNA: TGTGCCAGCAGCCTCGGCGGGGGCAGGGTCAATTATGAGCAGTTCTTC. Translated: CASSLGGGRVNYEQFF.

The CDR3 DNA sequence: TGTGCCAGCAGTGAAGATCGCGGGGTGAACTATGGCTACACCTTC. Translated, it gives CASSEDRGVNYGYTF. The chain recombines TRBV6-1 with TRBJ1-2; D is ambiguous. This CDR3 has 15 residues. Trimming removed 1 base at V and 2 bases at J, with 11 bases between. CDR1 is MNHNS, CDR2 SASEGT, per germline.

The chain links TRBV7-9 to TRBJ2-6, with 7 bases matching TRBD2. There are 16 residues in the CDR3. CDR1 is SEHNR and CDR2 is FQNEAQ in the germline V gene (reference sequence). J gave up 2 bases and V 5 bases, and 6 bases lay outside the gene matches. CDR3 DNA sequence: TGTGCCAGCAGCCCCGGGGGGTGGACTGGGGCCAACGTCCTGACTTTC. Its translation: CASSPGGWTGANVLTF.